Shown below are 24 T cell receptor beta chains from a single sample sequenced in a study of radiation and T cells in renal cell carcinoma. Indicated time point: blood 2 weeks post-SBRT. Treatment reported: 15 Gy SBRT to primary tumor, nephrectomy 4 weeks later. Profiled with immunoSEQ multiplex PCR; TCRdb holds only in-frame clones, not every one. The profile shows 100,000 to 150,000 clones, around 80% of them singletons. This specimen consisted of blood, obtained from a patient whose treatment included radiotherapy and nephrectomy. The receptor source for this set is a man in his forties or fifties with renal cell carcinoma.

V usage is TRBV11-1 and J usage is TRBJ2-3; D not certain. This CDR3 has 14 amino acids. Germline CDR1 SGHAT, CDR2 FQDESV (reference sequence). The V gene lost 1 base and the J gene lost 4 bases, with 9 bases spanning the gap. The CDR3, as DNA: TGTGCCAGCAGCTTAGGGGCCAACGCAGATACGCAGTATTTT. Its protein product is CASSLGANADTQYF. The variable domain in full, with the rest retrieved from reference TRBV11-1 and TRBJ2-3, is EAEVAQSPRYKITEKSQAVAFWCDPISGHATLYWYRQILGQGPELLVQFQDESVVDDSQLPKDRFSAERLKGVDSTLKIQPAELGDSAMYLCASSLGANADTQYFGPGTRLTVL.

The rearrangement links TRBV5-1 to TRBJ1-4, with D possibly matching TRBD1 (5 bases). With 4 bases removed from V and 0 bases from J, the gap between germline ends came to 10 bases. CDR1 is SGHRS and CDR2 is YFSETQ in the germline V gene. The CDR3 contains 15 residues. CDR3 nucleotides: TGCGCCAGCAGCCCCTGGGGACCAACTAATGAAAAACTGTTTTTT. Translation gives CASSPWGPTNEKLFF.

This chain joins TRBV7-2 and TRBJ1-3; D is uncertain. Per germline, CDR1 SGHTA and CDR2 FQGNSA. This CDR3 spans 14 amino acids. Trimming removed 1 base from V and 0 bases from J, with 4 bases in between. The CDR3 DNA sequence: TGTGCCAGCAGCTTAGAGCGCTCTGGAAACACCATATATTTT. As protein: CASSLERSGNTIYF.

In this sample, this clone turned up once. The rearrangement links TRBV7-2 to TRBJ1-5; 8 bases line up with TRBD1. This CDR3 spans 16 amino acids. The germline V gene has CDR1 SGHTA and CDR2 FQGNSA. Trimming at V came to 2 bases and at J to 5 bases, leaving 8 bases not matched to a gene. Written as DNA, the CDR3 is TGTGCCAGCAGCTTATCAACGGGACAGGTTTATCAGCCCCAGCATTTT. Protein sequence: CASSLSTGQVYQPQHF.

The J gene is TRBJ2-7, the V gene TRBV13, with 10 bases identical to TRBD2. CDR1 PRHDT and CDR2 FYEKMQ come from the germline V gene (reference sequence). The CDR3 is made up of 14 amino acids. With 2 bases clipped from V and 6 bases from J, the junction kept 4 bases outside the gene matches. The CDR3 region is CASSLKLAGPEQYF. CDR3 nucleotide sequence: TGTGCCAGCAGCTTAAAACTAGCGGGACCCGAGCAGTACTTC.

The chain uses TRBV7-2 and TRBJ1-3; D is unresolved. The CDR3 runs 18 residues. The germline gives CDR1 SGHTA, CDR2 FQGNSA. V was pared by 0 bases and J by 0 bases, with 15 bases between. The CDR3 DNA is TGTGCCAGCAGCTTAGCGACTCTGAGCGCCGGCTCTGGAAACACCATATATTTT. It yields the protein CASSLATLSAGSGNTIYF.

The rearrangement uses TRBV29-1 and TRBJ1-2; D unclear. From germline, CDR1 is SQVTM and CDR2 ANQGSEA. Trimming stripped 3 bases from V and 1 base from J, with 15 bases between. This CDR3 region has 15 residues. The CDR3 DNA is TGCAGCGTTGAGGGGATCTCGGGAAATAACTATGGCTACACCTTC. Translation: CSVEGISGNNYGYTF.

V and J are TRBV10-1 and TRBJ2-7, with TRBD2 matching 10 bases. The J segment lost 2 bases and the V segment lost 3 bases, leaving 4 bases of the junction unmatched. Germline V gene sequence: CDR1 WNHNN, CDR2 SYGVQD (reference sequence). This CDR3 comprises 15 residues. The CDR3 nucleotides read TGCGCCAGCAGTGATAGTCTAGCGGGAGCCTACGAGCAGTACTTC. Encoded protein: CASSDSLAGAYEQYF.

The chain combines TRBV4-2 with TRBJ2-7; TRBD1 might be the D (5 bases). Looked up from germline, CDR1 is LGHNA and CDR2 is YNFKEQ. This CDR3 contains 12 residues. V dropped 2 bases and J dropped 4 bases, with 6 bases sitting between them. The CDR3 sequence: CASSQNRYEQYF. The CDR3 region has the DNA TGTGCCAGCAGCCAAAACAGGTACGAGCAGTACTTC.

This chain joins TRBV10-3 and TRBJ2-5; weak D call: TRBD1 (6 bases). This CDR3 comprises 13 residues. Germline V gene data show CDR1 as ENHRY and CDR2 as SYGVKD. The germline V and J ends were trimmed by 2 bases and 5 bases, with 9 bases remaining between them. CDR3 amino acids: CAISEPRGETQYF. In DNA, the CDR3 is TGTGCCATCAGTGAGCCGAGGGGGGAGACCCAGTACTTC.

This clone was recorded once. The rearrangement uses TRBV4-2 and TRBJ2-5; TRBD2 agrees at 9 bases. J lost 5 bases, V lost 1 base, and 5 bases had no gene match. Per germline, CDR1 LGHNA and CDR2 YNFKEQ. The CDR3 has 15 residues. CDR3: CASSQGTSEGETQYF. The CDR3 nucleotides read TGTGCCAGCAGCCAAGGGACTAGCGAGGGGGAGACCCAGTACTTC.

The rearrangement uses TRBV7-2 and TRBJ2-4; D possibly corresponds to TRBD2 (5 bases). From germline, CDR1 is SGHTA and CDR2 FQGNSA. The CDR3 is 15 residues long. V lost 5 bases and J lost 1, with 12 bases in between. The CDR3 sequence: CASSQSGTAKNIQYF. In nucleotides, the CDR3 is TGTGCCAGCAGCCAGTCGGGAACCGCCAAAAACATTCAGTACTTC.

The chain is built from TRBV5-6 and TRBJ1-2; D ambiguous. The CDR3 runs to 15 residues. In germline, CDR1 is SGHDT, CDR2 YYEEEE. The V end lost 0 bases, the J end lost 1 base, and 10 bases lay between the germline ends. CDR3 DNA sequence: TGTGCCAGCAGCTTGGGCCAGGAGGTTAACTATGGCTACACCTTC. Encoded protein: CASSLGQEVNYGYTF.

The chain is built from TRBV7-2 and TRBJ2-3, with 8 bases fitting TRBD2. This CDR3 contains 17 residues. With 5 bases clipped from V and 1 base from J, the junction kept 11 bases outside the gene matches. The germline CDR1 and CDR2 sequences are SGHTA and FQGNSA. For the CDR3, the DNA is TGTGCCAGCAGCAGACAACCAGCGGGGGCGGGCACAGATACGCAGTATTTT. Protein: CASSRQPAGAGTDTQYF.

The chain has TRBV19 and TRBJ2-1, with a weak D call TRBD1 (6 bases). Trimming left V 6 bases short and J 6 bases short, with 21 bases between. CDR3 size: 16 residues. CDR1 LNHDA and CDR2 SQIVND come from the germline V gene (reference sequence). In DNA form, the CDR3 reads TGTGCCAGTAGCCGCTTAACCCCAGGGGTCGTCAATGAGCAGTTCTTC. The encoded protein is CASSRLTPGVVNEQFF.

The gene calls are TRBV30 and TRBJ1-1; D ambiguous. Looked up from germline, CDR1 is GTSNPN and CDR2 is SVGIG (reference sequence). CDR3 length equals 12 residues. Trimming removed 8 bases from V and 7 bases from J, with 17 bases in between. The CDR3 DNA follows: TGTGCCCGAAGTTTAATAGAGGGTGAAGCTTTCTTT. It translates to CARSLIEGEAFF.

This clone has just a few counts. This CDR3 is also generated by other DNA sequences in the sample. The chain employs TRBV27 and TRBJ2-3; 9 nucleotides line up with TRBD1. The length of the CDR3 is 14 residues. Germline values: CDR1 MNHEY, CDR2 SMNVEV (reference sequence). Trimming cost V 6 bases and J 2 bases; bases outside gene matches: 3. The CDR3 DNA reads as TGTGCCAGCAGGCGGGACAGGGTCACAGATACGCAGTATTTT. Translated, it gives CASRRDRVTDTQYF.

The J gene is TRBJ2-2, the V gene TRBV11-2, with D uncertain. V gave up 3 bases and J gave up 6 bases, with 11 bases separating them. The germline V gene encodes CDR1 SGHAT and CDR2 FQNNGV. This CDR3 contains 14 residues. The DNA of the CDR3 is TGTGCCAGCAGCTTTACTGAAAACTCCGGGGAGCTGTTTTTT. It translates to CASSFTENSGELFF.

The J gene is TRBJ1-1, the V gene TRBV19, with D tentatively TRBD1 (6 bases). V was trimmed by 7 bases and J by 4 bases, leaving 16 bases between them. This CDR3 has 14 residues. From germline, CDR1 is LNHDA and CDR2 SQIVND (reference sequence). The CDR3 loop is CASKTRGFVTEAFF. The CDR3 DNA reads TGTGCCAGTAAAACTAGGGGGTTTGTCACTGAAGCTTTCTTT.

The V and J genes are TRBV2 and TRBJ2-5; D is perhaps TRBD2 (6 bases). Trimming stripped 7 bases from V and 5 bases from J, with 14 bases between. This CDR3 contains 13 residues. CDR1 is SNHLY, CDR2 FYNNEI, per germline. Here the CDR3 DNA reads TGTGCCAGCACCAGACTAGGTTTGGAGACCCAGTACTTC. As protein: CASTRLGLETQYF.

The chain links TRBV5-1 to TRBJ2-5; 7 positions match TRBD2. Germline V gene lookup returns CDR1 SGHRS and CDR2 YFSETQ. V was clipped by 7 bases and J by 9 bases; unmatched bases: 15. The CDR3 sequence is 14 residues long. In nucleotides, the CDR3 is TGCGCCAGCGCTGGGAGCGGGGCTGCGTTGTCCCAGTACTTC. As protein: CASAGSGAALSQYF.

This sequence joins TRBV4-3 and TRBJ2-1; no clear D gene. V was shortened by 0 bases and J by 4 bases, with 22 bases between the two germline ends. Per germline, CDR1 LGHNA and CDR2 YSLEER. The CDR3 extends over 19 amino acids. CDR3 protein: CASSQDTGESRAGYNEQFF. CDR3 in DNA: TGCGCCAGCAGCCAAGATACGGGCGAGTCTAGAGCCGGTTACAATGAGCAGTTCTTC.

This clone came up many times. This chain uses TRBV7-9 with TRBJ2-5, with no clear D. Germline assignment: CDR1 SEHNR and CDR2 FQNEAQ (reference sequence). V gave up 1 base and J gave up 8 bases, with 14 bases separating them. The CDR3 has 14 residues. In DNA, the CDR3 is TGTGCCAGCAGCTTAGGAGTAGACACCCCCACCCAGTACTTC. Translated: CASSLGVDTPTQYF.

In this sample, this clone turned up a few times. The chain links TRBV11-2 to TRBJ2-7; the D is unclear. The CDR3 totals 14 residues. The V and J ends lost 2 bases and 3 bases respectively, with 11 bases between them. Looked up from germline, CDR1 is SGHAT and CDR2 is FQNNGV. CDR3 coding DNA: TGTGCCAGCAGCTTATCGTTTAATCGCTACGAGCAGTACTTC. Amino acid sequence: CASSLSFNRYEQYF. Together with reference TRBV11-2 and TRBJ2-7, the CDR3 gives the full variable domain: EAGVAQSPRYKIIEKRQSVAFWCNPISGHATLYWYQQILGQGPKLLIQFQNNGVVDDSQLPKDRFSAERLKGVDSTLKIQPAKLEDSAVYLCASSLSFNRYEQYFGPGTRLTVT.